This TCR beta chain derives from a study of blood T cells in healthy people across ages. Combining a sample-barcoded 5' primer with a J-beta primer mix, a second PCR ran for roughly 7 to 12 cycles. TCRdb passed the 5' RACE reads through MiXCR, listing each CDR3 protein once. The sample lists about 670,000 distinct CDR3 sequences, less than 45% occurring once. This sequence originates from an elderly man in good health. The sequenced material came from blood.

The CDR3 region is CASSQYRTDTQYF. CDR3 sequence (DNA): TGTGCCAGCAGCCAGTACAGAACAGATACGCAGTATTTT. The chain has TRBV14 and TRBJ2-3; D is undetermined. V was trimmed by 3 bases and J by 3 bases, leaving 7 bases between them. Germline V gene data show CDR1 as SGHDN and CDR2 as FVKESK. The CDR3 has 13 residues.